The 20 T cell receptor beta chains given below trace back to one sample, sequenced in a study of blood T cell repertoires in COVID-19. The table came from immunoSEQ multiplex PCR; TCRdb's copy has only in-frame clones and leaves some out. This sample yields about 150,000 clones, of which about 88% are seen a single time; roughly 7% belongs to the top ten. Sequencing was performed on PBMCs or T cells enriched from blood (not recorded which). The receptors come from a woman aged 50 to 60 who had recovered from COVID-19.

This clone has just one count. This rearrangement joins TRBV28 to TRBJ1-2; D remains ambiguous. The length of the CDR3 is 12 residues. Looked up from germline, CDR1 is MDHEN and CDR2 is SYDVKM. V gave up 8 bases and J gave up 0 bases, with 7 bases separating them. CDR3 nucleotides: TGTGCCAGCTTGGCAGCTAACTATGGCTACACCTTC. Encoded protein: CASLAANYGYTF.

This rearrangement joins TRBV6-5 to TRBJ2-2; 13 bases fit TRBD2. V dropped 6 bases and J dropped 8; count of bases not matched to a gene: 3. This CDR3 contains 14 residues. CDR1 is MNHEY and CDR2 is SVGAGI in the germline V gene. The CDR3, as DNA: TGTGCCAGCAGCGGGACTAGCGGGATTGGGGAGCTGTTTTTT. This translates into CASSGTSGIGELFF.

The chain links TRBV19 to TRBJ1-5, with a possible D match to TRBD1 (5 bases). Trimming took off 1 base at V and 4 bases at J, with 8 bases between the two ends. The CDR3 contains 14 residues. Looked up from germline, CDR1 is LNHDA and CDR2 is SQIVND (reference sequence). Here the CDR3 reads CASSIVRGNQPQHF. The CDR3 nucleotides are TGTGCCAGTAGTATAGTAAGGGGAAATCAGCCCCAGCATTTT.

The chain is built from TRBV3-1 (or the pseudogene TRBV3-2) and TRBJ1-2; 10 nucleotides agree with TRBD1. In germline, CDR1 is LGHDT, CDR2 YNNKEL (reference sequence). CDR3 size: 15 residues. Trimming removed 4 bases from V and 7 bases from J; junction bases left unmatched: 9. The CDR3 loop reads CASSPRRGQGFGYTF. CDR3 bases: TGTGCCAGCAGCCCAAGGAGGGGACAGGGGTTTGGCTACACCTTC.

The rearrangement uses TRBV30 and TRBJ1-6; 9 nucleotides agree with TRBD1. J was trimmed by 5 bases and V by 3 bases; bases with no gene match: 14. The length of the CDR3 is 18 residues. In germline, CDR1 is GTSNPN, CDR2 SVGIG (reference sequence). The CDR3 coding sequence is TGTGCCTGGAGCGGGGGGGTCCACAGGGGGCGAAATAATTCACCCCTCCACTTT. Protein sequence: CAWSGGVHRGRNNSPLHF.

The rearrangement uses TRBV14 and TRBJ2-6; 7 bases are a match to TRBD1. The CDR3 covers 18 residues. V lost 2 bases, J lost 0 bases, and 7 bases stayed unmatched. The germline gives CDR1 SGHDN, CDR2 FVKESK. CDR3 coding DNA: TGTGCCAGCAGCCAACGTCCGGACAGGCCCTCTGGGGCCAACGTCCTGACTTTC. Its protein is CASSQRPDRPSGANVLTF. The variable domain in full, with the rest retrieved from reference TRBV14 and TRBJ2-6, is EAGVTQFPSHSVIEKGQTVTLRCDPISGHDNLYWYRRVMGKEIKFLLHFVKESKQDESGMPNNRFLAERTGGTYSTLKVQPAELEDSGVYFCASSQRPDRPSGANVLTFGAGSRLTVL.

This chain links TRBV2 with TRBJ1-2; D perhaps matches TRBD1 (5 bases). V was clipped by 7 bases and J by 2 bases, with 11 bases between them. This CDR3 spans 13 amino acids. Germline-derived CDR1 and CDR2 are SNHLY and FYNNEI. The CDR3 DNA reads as TGTGCCAGCACTTTGACAGTGAACTATGGCTACACCTTC. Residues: CASTLTVNYGYTF.

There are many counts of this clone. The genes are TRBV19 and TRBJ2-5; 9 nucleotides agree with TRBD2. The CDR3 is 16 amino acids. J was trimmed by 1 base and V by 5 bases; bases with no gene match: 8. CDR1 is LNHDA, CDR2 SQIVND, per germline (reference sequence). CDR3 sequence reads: CASSVYSGSSQETQYF. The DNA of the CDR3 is TGTGCCAGTAGTGTGTATAGCGGGAGTTCCCAAGAGACCCAGTACTTC.

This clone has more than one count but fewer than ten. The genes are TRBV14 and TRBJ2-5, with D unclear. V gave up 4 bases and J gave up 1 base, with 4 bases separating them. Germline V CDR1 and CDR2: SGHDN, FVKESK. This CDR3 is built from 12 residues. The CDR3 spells CASSPSQETQYF. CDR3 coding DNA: TGTGCCAGCAGCCCATCCCAAGAGACCCAGTACTTC. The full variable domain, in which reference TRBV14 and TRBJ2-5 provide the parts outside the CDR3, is EAGVTQFPSHSVIEKGQTVTLRCDPISGHDNLYWYRRVMGKEIKFLLHFVKESKQDESGMPNNRFLAERTGGTYSTLKVQPAELEDSGVYFCASSPSQETQYFGPGTRLLVL.

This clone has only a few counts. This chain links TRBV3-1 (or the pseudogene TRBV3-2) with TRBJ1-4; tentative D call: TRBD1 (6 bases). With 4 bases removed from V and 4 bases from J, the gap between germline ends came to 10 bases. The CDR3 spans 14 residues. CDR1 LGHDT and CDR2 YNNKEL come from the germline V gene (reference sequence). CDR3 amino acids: CASSRGHINEKLFF. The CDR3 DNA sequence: TGTGCCAGCAGCCGGGGACACATTAATGAAAAACTGTTTTTT.

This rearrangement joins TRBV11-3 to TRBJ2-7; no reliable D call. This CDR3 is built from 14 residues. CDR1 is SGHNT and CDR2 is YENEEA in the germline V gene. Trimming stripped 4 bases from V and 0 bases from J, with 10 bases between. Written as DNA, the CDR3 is TGTGCCAGCAGCTACCAGTCTTACTCCTACGAGCAGTACTTC. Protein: CASSYQSYSYEQYF.

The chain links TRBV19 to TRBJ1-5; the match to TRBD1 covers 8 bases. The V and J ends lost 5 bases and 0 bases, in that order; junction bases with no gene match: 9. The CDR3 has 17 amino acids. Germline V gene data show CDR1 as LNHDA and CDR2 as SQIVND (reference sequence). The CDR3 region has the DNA TGTGCCAGTAGTCGGCAGGGGGCAGACCTTAGCAATCAGCCCCAGCATTTT. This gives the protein CASSRQGADLSNQPQHF.

CDR3 loop: CASSQGARGSPLHF. The CDR3 coding sequence is TGTGCCAGCAGCCAGGGGGCAAGAGGTTCACCCCTCCACTTT. The V and J genes are TRBV3-1 (or the pseudogene TRBV3-2) and TRBJ1-6, with D possibly matching TRBD1 (6 bases). Germline lookup yields CDR1 LGHDT and CDR2 YNNKEL (reference sequence). The CDR3 is 14 residues long. V shed 3 bases and J shed 9 bases, with 12 bases lying between them.

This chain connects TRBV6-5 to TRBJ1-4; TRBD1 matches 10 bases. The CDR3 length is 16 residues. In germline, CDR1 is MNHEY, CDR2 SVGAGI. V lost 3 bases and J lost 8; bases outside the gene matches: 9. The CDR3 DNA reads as TGTGCCAGCAGTTATATCGACAGGGGGCAGGTAGAAAAACTGTTTTTT. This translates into CASSYIDRGQVEKLFF.

Here the CDR3 DNA reads TGTGCCTGGACCGCCAACCCCCGGACAGGATATAACTATGGCTACACCTTC. Translation gives CAWTANPRTGYNYGYTF. The gene calls are TRBV30 and TRBJ1-2, with TRBD1 matching over 7 bases. CDR3 length: 17 amino acids. CDR1 is GTSNPN and CDR2 is SVGIG in the germline V gene (reference sequence). Trimming removed 4 bases from V and 1 base from J; junction bases left unmatched: 15. Drawing the rest from reference TRBV30 and TRBJ1-2, the complete variable domain is SQTIHQWPATLVQPVGSPLSLECTVEGTSNPNLYWYRQAAGRGLQLLFYSVGIGQISSEVPQNLSASRPQDRQFILSSKKLLLSDSGFYLCAWTANPRTGYNYGYTFGSGTRLTVV.

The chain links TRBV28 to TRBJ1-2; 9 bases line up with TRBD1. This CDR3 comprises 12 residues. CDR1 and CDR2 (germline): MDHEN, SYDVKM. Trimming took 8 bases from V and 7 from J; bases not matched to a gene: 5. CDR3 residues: CASSGTGPGYTF. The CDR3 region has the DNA TGTGCCAGCTCCGGGACAGGGCCTGGCTACACCTTC.

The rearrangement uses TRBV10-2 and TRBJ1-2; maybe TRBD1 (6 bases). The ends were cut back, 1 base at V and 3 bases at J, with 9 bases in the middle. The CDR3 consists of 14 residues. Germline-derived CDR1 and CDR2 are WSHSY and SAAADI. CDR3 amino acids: CASSEFRGDYGYTF. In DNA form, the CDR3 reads TGCGCCAGCAGTGAGTTCAGGGGAGACTATGGCTACACCTTC.

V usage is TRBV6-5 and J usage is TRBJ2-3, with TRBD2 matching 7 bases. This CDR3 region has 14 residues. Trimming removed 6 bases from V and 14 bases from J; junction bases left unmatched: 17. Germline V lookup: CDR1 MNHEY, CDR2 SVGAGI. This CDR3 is CASRATGTMRRVYF. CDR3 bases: TGTGCCAGCAGAGCTACCGGGACTATGAGACGGGTGTATTTT.

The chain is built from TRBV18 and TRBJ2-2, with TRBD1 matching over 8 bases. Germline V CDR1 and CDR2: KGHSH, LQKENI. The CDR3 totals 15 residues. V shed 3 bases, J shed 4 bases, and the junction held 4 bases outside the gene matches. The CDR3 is CASSPGQGSTGELFF. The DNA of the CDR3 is TGTGCCAGCTCACCCGGACAGGGCTCCACCGGGGAGCTGTTTTTT.

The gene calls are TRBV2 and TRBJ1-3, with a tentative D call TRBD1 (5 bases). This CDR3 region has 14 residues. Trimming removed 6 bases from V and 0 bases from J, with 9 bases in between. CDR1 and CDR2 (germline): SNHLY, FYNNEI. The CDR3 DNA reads TGTGCCAGCAGCTCGGACAACTCTGGAAACACCATATATTTT. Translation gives CASSSDNSGNTIYF.